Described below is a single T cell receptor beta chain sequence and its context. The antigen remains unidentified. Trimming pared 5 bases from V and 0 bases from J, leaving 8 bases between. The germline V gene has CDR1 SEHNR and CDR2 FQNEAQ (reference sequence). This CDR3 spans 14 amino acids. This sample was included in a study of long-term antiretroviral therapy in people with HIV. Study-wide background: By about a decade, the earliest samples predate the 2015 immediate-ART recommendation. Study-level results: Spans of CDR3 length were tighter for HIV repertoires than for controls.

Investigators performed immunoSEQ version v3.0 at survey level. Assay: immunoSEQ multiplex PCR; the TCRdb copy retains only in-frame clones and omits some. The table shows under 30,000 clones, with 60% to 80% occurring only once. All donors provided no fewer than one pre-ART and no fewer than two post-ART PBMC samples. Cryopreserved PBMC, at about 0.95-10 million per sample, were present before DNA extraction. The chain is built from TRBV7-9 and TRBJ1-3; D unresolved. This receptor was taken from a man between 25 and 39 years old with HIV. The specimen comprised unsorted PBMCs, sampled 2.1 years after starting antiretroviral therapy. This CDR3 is CASSPGGSGNTIYF. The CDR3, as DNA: TGTGCCAGCAGCCCCGGCGGCTCTGGAAACACCATATATTTT. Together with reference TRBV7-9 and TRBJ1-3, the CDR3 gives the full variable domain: DTGVSQNPRHKITKRGQNVTFRCDPISEHNRLYWYRQTLGQGPEFLTYFQNEAQLEKSRLLSDRFSAERPKGSFSTLEIQRTEQGDSAMYLCASSPGGSGNTIYFGEGSWLTVV.